These 25 T cell receptor beta chains came from one sample sequenced in a study of regulatory T cells in long-lasting Graves disease. Documented time point: newly diagnosed GD, antithyroid drugs for less than 3 months. PBMCs provided the RNA from which the TCR library was made. Arm-PCR of CDR3 regions and iRepertoire HTBI primers were used to build TCR beta libraries. One entry per CDR3 protein, called by TCRdb with MiXCR from the multiplex PCR reads. The repertoire holds about 370,000 distinct CDR3 sequences, with around 15% as singletons. Sequenced here: peripheral blood mononuclear cells (PBMCs), sampled at new diagnosis, from a patient treated with antithyroid drugs. The source is a female donor with Graves disease.

At least ten counts were recorded for this clonotype. J is TRBJ1-1 and V is TRBV18; no clear D. CDR1 and CDR2 (germline): KGHSH, LQKENI. The CDR3 is made up of 12 amino acids. V gave up 3 bases and J gave up 6 bases, with 8 bases separating them. The DNA for the CDR3 is TGTGCCAGCTCACCGTCCAGCGCTGAAGCTTTCTTT. It codes for CASSPSSAEAFF.

This chain joins TRBV7-2 and TRBJ2-5, with a possible D match to TRBD1 (6 bases). The germline V gene encodes CDR1 SGHTA and CDR2 FQGNSA. The CDR3 loop spans 14 amino acids. Trimming pared 4 bases from V and 5 bases from J, leaving 14 bases between. This CDR3 reads CASSSQGSRETQYF. CDR3 in DNA: TGTGCCAGCAGCTCCCAGGGGAGTCGGGAGACCCAGTACTTC.

The sample holds one count of this clonotype. This rearrangement joins TRBV12-3 or TRBV12-4 to TRBJ2-7; a possible D gene is TRBD2 (5 bases). V was clipped by 6 bases and J by 1 base, with 13 bases between them. The CDR3 is made up of 14 amino acids. The CDR3 nucleotides read TGTGCCAGCAGCGTAGATGAGGGTTCCTACGAGCAGTACTTC. It yields the protein CASSVDEGSYEQYF.

This clonotype was seen repeatedly, ten times or more. The genes are TRBV10-3 and TRBJ2-7; the match to TRBD1 covers 7 bases. This CDR3 is built from 17 residues. Germline CDR1 and CDR2: ENHRY and SYGVKD. J lost 0 bases, V lost 3 bases, and 11 bases had no gene match. The CDR3 DNA follows: TGTGCCATCAGTGATTTGCTAGGACAGGAAGACTCCTACGAGCAGTACTTC. Protein product: CAISDLLGQEDSYEQYF.

The chain is built from TRBV5-1 and TRBJ2-3, with TRBD1 matching over 9 bases. After removal of 0 bases from V and 4 bases from J, the junction contained 3 bases not matched to a gene. CDR1 SGHRS and CDR2 YFSETQ come from the germline V gene. There are 15 residues in the CDR3. The CDR3 coding sequence is TGCGCCAGCAGCTTGGGAACAGGGGGCTCAGATACGCAGTATTTT. It is translated as CASSLGTGGSDTQYF.

This clonotype was detected ten times or more. A read error may account for a junction end that differs from germline. The chain has TRBV3-1 and TRBJ2-5; D gene unclear. The CDR3 extends over 15 amino acids. Germline V gives CDR1 LGHDT, CDR2 YNNKEL (reference sequence). As DNA, the CDR3 is TGTGCCAGCAGCCAATCGACTGAGATAATAGCTAGTCCGGACTTC. It specifies CASSQSTEIIASPDF.

The chain uses TRBV7-9 and TRBJ2-5; 8 bases match TRBD2. The CDR3 spans 15 residues. In germline, CDR1 is SEHNR, CDR2 FQNEAQ (reference sequence). With 1 base clipped from V and 4 bases from J, the junction kept 5 bases outside the gene matches. CDR3 DNA sequence: TGTGCCAGCAGCTTAGTAGCCGGGAGGGGAGAGACCCAGTACTTC. The encoded protein is CASSLVAGRGETQYF.

Note on this clonotype: This sequence is one base from a far larger clone and is likely a read error. The V call is TRBV27, the J call TRBJ2-1; D not resolved. This CDR3 is 14 amino acids long. Trimming cost V 5 bases and J 13 bases, with 21 bases left between them. CDR1 and CDR2 (germline): MNHEY, SMNVEV (reference sequence). CDR3 in amino acids: CASSPTYAQETQFF. The CDR3 DNA sequence: TGTGCCAGCAGTCCGACCTATGCACAAGAGACCCAGTTCTTC.

This clonotype has ten or more counts. V gene TRBV4-2 combines with J gene TRBJ1-2; maybe TRBD1 (6 bases). The CDR3 spans 15 residues. Trimming took off 0 bases at V and 2 bases at J, with 10 bases between the two ends. The germline gives CDR1 LGHNA, CDR2 YNFKEQ. The CDR3 region is CASSQDPQGNYGYTF. CDR3 coding DNA: TGTGCCAGCAGCCAAGACCCCCAGGGGAACTATGGCTACACCTTC.

This clonotype has a count of ten or more. The CDR3 sequence: CASSLYSGTVNEKLFF. CDR3 nucleotides: TGTGCCAGCAGTTTGTACTCCGGGACAGTTAATGAAAAACTGTTTTTT. The chain carries TRBV28 and TRBJ1-4; 7 positions match TRBD1. CDR1 and CDR2 (germline): MDHEN, SYDVKM. The V segment lost 3 bases and the J segment 4 bases; nucleotides outside the gene matches: 8. The CDR3 runs to 16 residues.

This clonotype was detected many times. Its ends do not fully match the called genes, so a read error is possible. V and J are TRBV5-1 and TRBJ1-1; a weak D match, TRBD1 (5 bases). Germline assignment: CDR1 SGHRS and CDR2 YFSETQ. The CDR3 sequence is 15 residues long. CDR3: CASSRLTERNTEAFF. Here the CDR3 DNA reads TGTGCCAGCAGCCGGCTGACAGAGAGGAACACTGAAGCTTTCTTT. The complete variable domain, with remaining parts taken from reference TRBV5-1 and TRBJ1-1, reads KAGVTQTPRYLIKTRGQQVTLSCSPISGHRSVSWYQQTPGQGLQFLFEYFSETQRNKGNFPGRFSGRQFSNSRSEMNVSTLELGDSALYLCASSRLTERNTEAFFGQGTRLTVV.

This clonotype came up many times. The rearrangement links TRBV7-2 to TRBJ2-3, with a weak D call TRBD2 (6 bases). Germline CDR1 and CDR2: SGHTA and FQGNSA. The CDR3 loop spans 15 amino acids. V was trimmed by 5 bases and J by 0 bases, leaving 12 bases between them. In DNA, the CDR3 is TGTGCCAGCAGCACACAGCGGGCTAGCACAGATACGCAGTATTTT. It translates to CASSTQRASTDTQYF. Full variable domain (remainder filled in from reference TRBV7-2 and TRBJ2-3): GAGVSQSPSNKVTEKGKDVELRCDPISGHTALYWYRQSLGQGLEFLIYFQGNSAPDKSGLPSDRFSAERTGGSVSTLTIQRTQQEDSAVYLCASSTQRASTDTQYFGPGTRLTVL.

This clonotype was observed a handful of times. The chain combines TRBV6-1 with TRBJ1-2, with 7 bases matching TRBD1. Germline assignment: CDR1 MNHNS and CDR2 SASEGT. The CDR3 is 17 residues long. V trimming: 6 bases; J trimming: 0 bases; junction bases outside the gene matches: 13. The CDR3 DNA sequence: TGTGCCAGCAGGCAACAGGGGAGACCGGGCCCTAACTATGGCTACACCTTC. It is translated as CASRQQGRPGPNYGYTF.

CDR3 residues: CSAATGRGTKVFF. In DNA, the CDR3 is TGCAGCGCCGCCACCGGGAGAGGCACTAAAGTTTTCTTT. The rearrangement uses TRBV29-1 and TRBJ1-1; D uncertain. V shed 7 bases and J shed 13 bases, with 25 bases lying between them. From germline, CDR1 is SQVTM and CDR2 ANQGSEA. The CDR3 extends over 13 amino acids.

This clonotype was counted ten times or more. The chain recombines TRBV7-2 with TRBJ2-2; D call uncertain. V gave up 5 bases and J gave up 6 bases, with 16 bases separating them. The CDR3 extends over 15 amino acids. The germline gives CDR1 SGHTA, CDR2 FQGNSA. CDR3 sequence (DNA): TGTGCCAGCAGCCCAGACCACGAAGCCGCCGGGGAGCTGTTTTTT. Its translation is CASSPDHEAAGELFF.

This clonotype has more than one count but fewer than ten. The rearrangement joins TRBV19 to TRBJ2-7, with TRBD2 as a possible D gene (6 bases). Germline V gene sequence: CDR1 LNHDA, CDR2 SQIVND (reference sequence). The CDR3 has 12 residues. V lost 4 bases to trimming and J lost 3 bases, with 7 bases between them. The CDR3 region is CASSTGLYEQYF. In DNA, the CDR3 is TGTGCCAGTAGTACGGGACTCTACGAGCAGTACTTC.

This clonotype was seen a few times. The V gene is TRBV2, the J gene TRBJ2-1; D is uncertain. The germline gives CDR1 SNHLY, CDR2 FYNNEI. The CDR3 has 17 residues. V lost 1 base and J 4 bases, leaving 17 bases between the germline ends. CDR3 loop: CASSEDPGELGYNEQFF. The DNA for the CDR3 is TGTGCCAGCAGTGAAGATCCGGGTGAGCTCGGGTACAATGAGCAGTTCTTC.

This clonotype occurred many times. CDR3 sequence (DNA): TGTGCCAGTAGTAAGGACAGGGGGCGAGGTGTCGAGCAGTACTTC. Translation gives CASSKDRGRGVEQYF. This chain joins TRBV19 and TRBJ2-7; TRBD1 agrees at 11 bases. The CDR3 loop spans 15 amino acids. The V gene end was trimmed by 4 bases and the J gene end by 6 bases; junction bases not matched to a gene: 8. Germline CDR1 reads LNHDA; CDR2 reads SQIVND (reference sequence).

This clonotype has only one observation. With a much larger clone just one base away, this may be a read error. This chain links TRBV5-1 with TRBJ1-1, with D tentatively TRBD1 (5 bases). The CDR3 length is 13 residues. Germline lookup yields CDR1 SGHRS and CDR2 YFSETQ. The CDR3 reads CASNLGDLLNAFF. The CDR3 DNA is TGCGCCAGCAACTTGGGGGACCTCCTAAATGCTTTCTTT.

A note on this clonotype: This sequence may be a read error, since a much larger clone differs from it by one base. The chain joins TRBV30 to TRBJ1-5; D might be TRBD1 (5 bases). Trimming removed 3 bases from V and 5 bases from J, with 11 bases in between. The CDR3 is 13 residues long. Per germline, CDR1 GTSNPN and CDR2 SVGIG (reference sequence). In DNA, the CDR3 is TGTGCCTGGAGCGACTGGGGCGATCAGCCCCAGCATTTT. It translates to CAWSDWGDQPQHF.

This clonotype was counted a few times. This chain uses TRBV12-3 or TRBV12-4 with TRBJ2-1, with 7 bases matching TRBD2. With 6 bases clipped from V and 2 bases from J, the junction kept 7 bases outside the gene matches. CDR3 size: 15 residues. CDR3 amino acids: CASRLAYPPYNEQFF. DNA for the CDR3: TGTGCCAGCAGACTAGCGTACCCCCCCTACAATGAGCAGTTCTTC.

This clonotype turned up a few times. Possible read error: a much larger clone is one base away. Written as DNA, the CDR3 is TGTGCCAGCAGCTTTAAGGGGTCTGGCACTGAAGCTCTCTTT. Residues: CASSFKGSGTEALF. The chain employs TRBV5-4 and TRBJ1-1; the D gene is possibly TRBD1 (5 bases). Germline V lookup: CDR1 SGHNT, CDR2 YYREEE (reference sequence). The CDR3 runs 14 residues. Full variable domain (missing parts from reference TRBV5-4 and TRBJ1-1): ETGVTQSPTHLIKTRGQQVTLRCSSQSGHNTVSWYQQALGQGPQFIFQYYREEENGRGNFPPRFSGLQFPNYSSELNVNALELDDSALYLCASSFKGSGTEALFGQGTRLTVV.

V usage is TRBV15 and J usage is TRBJ2-4; perhaps TRBD1 as D (6 bases). Deletions cut 0 bases from V and 0 bases from J, with 18 bases between. CDR1 and CDR2 (germline): LNHNV, YYDKDF (reference sequence). This CDR3 spans 19 amino acids. This CDR3 reads CATSRDSLGAEIAKNIQYF. For the CDR3, the DNA is TGTGCCACCAGCAGAGATTCGTTGGGGGCAGAGATAGCCAAAAACATTCAGTACTTC.

This clonotype was recorded a few times. The rearrangement links TRBV19 to TRBJ1-1; D might be TRBD1 (5 bases). This CDR3 has 14 amino acids. Trimming left V 1 base short and J 6 bases short, with 12 bases between. CDR1 and CDR2 (germline): LNHDA, SQIVND (reference sequence). CDR3 sequence reads: CASSIGGGESEAFF. The CDR3 nucleotides are TGTGCCAGTAGTATAGGAGGAGGGGAGTCTGAAGCTTTCTTT.

This clonotype was seen ten or more times. The chain employs TRBV10-3 and TRBJ2-5, with D unclear. The CDR3 contains 15 residues. Germline V gene sequence: CDR1 ENHRY, CDR2 SYGVKD. The ends were cut back, 3 bases at V and 1 base at J, with 12 bases in the middle. The CDR3 sequence is CAISDVWLSQETQYF. DNA for the CDR3: TGTGCCATCAGTGATGTCTGGTTAAGCCAAGAGACCCAGTACTTC.